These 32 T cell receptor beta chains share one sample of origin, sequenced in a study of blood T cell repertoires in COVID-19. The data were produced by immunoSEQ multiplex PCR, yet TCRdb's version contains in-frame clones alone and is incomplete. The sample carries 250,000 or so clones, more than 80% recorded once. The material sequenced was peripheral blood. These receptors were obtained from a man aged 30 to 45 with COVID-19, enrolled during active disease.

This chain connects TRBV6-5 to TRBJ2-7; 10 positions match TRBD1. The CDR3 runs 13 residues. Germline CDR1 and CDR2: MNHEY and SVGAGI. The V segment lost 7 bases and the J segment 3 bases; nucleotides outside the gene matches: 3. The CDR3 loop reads CASTRTGGYEQYF. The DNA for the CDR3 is TGTGCCAGCACTAGGACAGGGGGCTACGAGCAGTACTTC.

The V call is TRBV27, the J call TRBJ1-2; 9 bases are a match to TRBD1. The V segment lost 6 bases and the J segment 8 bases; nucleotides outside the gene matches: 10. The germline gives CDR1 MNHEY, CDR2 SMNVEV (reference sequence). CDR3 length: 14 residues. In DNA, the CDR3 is TGTGCCAGCAGGAATATACAGGGGGCGCGGGGCTACACCTTC. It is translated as CASRNIQGARGYTF.

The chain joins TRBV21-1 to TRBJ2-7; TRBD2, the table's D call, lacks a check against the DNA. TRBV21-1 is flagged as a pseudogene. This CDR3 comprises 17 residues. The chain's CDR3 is CASSPRGSWRTPYEQYF. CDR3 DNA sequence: TGTGCCAGCAGCCCGAGAGGGTCGTGGAGGACCCCCTACGAGCAGTACTTC.

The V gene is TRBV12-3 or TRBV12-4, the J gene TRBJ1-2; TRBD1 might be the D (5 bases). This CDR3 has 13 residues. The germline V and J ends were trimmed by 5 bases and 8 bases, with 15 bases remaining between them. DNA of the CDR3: TGTGCCAGCAGTCCATCCGGCTGGGGCGGCTACACCTTC. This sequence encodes CASSPSGWGGYTF.

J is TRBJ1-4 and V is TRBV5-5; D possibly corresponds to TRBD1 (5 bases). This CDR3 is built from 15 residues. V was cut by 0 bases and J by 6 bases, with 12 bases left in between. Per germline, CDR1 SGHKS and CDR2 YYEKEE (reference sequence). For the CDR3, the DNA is TGTGCCAGCAGCTTGGGCGGGGGGACCCATGAAAAACTGTTTTTT. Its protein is CASSLGGGTHEKLFF.

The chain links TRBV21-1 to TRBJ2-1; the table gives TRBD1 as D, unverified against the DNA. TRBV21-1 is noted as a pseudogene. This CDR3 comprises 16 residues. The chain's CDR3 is CASSKGGTGRNNEQFF. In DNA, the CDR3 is TGTGCCAGCAGCAAAGGCGGGACAGGGAGGAACAATGAGCAGTTCTTC.

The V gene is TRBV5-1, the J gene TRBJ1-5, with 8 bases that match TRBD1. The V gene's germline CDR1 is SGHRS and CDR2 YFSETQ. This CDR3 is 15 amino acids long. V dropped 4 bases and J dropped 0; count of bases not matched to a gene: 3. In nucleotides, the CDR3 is TGCGCCAGCAGCCTGACAGGGGATAGCAATCAGCCCCAGCATTTT. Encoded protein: CASSLTGDSNQPQHF. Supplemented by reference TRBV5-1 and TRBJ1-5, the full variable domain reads KAGVTQTPRYLIKTRGQQVTLSCSPISGHRSVSWYQQTPGQGLQFLFEYFSETQRNKGNFPGRFSGRQFSNSRSEMNVSTLELGDSALYLCASSLTGDSNQPQHFGDGTRLSIL.

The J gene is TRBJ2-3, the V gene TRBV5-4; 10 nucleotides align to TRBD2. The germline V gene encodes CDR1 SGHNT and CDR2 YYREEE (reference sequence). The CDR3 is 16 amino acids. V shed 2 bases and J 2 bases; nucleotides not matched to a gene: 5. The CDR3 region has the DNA TGTGCCAGCAGCTTTACTAGCGGGACGTCCACAGATACGCAGTATTTT. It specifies CASSFTSGTSTDTQYF.

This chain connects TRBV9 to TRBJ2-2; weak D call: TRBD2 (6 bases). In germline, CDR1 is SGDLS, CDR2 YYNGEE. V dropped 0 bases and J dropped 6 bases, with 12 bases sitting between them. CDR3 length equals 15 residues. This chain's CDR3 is CASSVAGRTAGELFF. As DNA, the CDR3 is TGTGCCAGCAGCGTAGCAGGGAGGACGGCCGGGGAGCTGTTTTTT.

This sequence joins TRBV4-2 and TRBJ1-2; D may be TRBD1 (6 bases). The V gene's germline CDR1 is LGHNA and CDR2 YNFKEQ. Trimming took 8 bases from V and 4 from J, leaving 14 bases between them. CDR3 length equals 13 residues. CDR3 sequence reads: CASSTRGFYGYTF. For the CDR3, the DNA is TGTGCCAGCTCTACTAGGGGGTTCTATGGCTACACCTTC.

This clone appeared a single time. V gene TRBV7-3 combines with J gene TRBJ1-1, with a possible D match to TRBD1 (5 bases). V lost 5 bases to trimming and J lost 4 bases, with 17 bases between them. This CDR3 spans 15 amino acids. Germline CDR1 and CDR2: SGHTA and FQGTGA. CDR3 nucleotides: TGTGCCAGCAGCCCCGCCGGGTTTCAGGGCACTGAAGCTTTCTTT. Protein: CASSPAGFQGTEAFF.

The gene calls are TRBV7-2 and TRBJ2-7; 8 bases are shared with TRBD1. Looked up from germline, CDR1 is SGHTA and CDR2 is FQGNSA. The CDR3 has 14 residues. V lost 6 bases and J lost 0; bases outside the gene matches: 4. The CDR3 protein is CASSSTGGSYEQYF. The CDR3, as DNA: TGTGCCAGCAGTTCCACAGGGGGCTCCTACGAGCAGTACTTC. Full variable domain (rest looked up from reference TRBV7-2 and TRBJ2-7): GAGVSQSPSNKVTEKGKDVELRCDPISGHTALYWYRQSLGQGLEFLIYFQGNSAPDKSGLPSDRFSAERTGGSVSTLTIQRTQQEDSAVYLCASSSTGGSYEQYFGPGTRLTVT.

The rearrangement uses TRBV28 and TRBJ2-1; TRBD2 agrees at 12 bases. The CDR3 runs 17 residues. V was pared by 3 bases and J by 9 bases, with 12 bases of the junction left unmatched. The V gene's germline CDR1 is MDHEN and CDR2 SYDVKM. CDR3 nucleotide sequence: TGTGCCAGCAGTTTGGGATTTACTAGCGGGAGGCGGGGTGAGCAGTTCTTC. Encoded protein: CASSLGFTSGRRGEQFF.

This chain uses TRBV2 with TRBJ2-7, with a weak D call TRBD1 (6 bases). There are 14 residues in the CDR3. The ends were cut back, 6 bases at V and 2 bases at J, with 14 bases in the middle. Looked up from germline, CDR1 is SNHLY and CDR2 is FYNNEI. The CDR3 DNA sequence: TGTGCCAGCAGGGCCGGACAGATTACCTACGAGCAGTACTTC. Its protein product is CASRAGQITYEQYF.

The CDR3 DNA reads as TGTGCCACCAGTGATTTCACAGGAGGCACAGATACGCAGTATTTT. Protein: CATSDFTGGTDTQYF. V is TRBV24-1 and J is TRBJ2-3; D is perhaps TRBD1 (5 bases). CDR1 and CDR2 from the germline V gene are KGHDR and SFDVKD. CDR3 size: 15 residues. Between the trimmed V and J ends, which lost 1 base and 1 base, there was a span of 8 bases.

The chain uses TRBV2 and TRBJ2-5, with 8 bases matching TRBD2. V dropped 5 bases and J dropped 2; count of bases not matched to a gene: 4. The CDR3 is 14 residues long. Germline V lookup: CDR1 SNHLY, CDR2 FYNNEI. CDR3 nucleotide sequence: TGTGCCAGCAGTCCCGGGACTAGGCAAGAGACCCAGTACTTC. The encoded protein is CASSPGTRQETQYF.

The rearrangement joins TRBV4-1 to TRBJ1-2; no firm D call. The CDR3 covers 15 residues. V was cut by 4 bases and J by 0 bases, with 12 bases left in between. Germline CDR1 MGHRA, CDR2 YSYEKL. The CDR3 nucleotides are TGCGCCAGCAGCCCAGATCAGGTAGCTAACTATGGCTACACCTTC. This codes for CASSPDQVANYGYTF.

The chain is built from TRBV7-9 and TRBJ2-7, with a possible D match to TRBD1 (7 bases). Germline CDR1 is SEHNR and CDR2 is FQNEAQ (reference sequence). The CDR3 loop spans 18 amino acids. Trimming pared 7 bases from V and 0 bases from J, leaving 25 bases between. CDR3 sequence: CASIRTGTAGQASYEQYF. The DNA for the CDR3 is TGTGCCAGCATCCGAACCGGGACAGCGGGCCAGGCCTCCTACGAGCAGTACTTC.

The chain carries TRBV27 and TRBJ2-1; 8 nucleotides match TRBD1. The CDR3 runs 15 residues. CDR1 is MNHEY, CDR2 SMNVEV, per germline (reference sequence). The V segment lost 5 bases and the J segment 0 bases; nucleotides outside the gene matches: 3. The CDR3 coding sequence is TGTGCCAGCAGTCGACAGGGGCTCTCCTACAATGAGCAGTTCTTC. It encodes CASSRQGLSYNEQFF.

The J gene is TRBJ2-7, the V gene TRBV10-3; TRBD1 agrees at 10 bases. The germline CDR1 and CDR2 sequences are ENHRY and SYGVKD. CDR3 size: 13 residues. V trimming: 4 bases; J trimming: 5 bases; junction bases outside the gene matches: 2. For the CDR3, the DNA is TGTGCCATCAGTGGTGGACAGGGGGACGAGCAGTACTTC. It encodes CAISGGQGDEQYF.

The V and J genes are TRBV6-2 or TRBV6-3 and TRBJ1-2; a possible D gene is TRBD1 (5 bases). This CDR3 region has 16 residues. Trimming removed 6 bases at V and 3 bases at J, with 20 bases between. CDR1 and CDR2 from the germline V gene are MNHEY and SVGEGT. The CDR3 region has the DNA TGTGCCAGCAGCCCCTCGGATGCAGGGCCCTACTATGGCTACACCTTC. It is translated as CASSPSDAGPYYGYTF.

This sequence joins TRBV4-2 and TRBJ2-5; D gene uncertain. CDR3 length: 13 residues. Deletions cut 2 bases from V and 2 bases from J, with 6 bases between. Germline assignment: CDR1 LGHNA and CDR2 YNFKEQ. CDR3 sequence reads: CASSQHEQETQYF. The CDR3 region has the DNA TGTGCCAGCAGCCAACACGAGCAAGAGACCCAGTACTTC.

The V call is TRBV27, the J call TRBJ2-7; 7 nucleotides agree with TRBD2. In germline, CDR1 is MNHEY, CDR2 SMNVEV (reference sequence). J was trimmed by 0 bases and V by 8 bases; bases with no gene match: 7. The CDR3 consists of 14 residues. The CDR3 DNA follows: TGTGCCAGCTCGCGCGGGGGAAGCTCCTACGAGCAGTACTTC. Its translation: CASSRGGSSYEQYF.

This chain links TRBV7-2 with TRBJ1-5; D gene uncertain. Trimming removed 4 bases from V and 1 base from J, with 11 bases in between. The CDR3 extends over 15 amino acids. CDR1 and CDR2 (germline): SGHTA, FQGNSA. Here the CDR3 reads CASSSRTGSNQPQHF. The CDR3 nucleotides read TGTGCCAGCAGCTCCCGGACGGGAAGCAATCAGCCCCAGCATTTT.

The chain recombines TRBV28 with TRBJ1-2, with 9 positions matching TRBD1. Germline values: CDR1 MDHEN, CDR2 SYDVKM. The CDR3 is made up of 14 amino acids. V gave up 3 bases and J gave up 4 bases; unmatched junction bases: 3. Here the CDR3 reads CASSFGTGLYGYTF. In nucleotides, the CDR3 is TGTGCCAGCAGTTTCGGGACAGGGCTCTATGGCTACACCTTC.

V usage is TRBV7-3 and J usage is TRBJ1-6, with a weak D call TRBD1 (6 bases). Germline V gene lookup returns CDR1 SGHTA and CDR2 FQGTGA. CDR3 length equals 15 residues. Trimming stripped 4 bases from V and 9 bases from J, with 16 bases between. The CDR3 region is CASSSLGGATSPLHF. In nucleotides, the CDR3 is TGTGCCAGCAGCTCCCTTGGGGGGGCGACTTCACCCCTCCACTTT. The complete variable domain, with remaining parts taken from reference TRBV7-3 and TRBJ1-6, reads GAGVSQTPSNKVTEKGKYVELRCDPISGHTALYWYRQSLGQGPEFLIYFQGTGAADDSGLPNDRFFAVRPEGSVSTLKIQRTERGDSAVYLCASSSLGGATSPLHFGNGTRLTVT.

CDR3 residues: CASYGEGRYEQYF. The CDR3 DNA reads as TGTGCCAGCTACGGGGAGGGGCGCTACGAGCAGTACTTC. The chain links TRBV7-9 to TRBJ2-7; TRBD2 aligns across 7 bases. Germline V gene lookup returns CDR1 SEHNR and CDR2 FQNEAQ (reference sequence). The CDR3 length is 13 residues. V shed 8 bases, J shed 3 bases, and the junction held 7 bases outside the gene matches.

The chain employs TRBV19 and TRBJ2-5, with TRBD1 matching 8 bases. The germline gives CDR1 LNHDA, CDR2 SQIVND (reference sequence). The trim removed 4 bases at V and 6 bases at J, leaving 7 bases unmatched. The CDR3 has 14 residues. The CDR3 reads CASSTRTGKKTQYF. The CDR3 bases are TGTGCCAGTAGTACTCGGACAGGGAAGAAGACCCAGTACTTC.

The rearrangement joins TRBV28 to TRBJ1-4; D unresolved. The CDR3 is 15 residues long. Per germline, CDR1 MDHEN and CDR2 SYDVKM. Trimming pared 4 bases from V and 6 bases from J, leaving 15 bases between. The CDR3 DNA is TGTGCCAGCAGTTCTCTCCGGGAATACGATGAAAAACTGTTTTTT. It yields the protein CASSSLREYDEKLFF.

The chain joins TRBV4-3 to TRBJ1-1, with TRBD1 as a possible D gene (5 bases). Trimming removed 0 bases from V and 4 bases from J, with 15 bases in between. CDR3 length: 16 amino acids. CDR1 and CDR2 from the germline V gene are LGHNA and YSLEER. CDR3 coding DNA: TGCGCCAGCAGCCAAGATTTGGGGGGAGCGGGCACTGAAGCTTTCTTT. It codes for CASSQDLGGAGTEAFF.

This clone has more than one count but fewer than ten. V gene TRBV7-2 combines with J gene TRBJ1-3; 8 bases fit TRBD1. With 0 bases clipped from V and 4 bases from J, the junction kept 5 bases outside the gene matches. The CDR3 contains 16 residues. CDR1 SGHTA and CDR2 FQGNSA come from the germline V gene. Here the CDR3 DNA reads TGTGCCAGCAGCTTAGCTGCAGGGGGCCTGGGAAACACCATATATTTT. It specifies CASSLAAGGLGNTIYF. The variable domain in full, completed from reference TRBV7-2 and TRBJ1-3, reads GAGVSQSPSNKVTEKGKDVELRCDPISGHTALYWYRQSLGQGLEFLIYFQGNSAPDKSGLPSDRFSAERTGGSVSTLTIQRTQQEDSAVYLCASSLAAGGLGNTIYFGEGSWLTVV.

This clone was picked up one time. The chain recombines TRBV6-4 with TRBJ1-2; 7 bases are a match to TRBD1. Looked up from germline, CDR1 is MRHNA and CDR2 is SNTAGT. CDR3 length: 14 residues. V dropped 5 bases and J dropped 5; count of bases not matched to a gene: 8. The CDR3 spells CASSPGDSIYGYTF. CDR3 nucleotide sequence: TGTGCCAGCAGTCCCGGGGACAGCATATATGGCTACACCTTC.